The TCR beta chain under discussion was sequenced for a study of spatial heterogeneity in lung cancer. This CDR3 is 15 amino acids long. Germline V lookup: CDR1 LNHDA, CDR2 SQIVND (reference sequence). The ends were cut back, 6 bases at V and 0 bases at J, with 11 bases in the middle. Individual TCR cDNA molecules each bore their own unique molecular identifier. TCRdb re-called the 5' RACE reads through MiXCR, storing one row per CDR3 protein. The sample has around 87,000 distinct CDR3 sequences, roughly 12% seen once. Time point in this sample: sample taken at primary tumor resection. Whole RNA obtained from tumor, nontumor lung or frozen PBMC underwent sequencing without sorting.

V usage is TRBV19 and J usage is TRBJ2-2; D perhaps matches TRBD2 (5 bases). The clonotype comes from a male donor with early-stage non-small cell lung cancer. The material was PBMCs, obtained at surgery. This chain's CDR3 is CASRATGTNTGELFF. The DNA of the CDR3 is TGTGCCAGTAGAGCGACGGGGACGAACACCGGGGAGCTGTTTTTT.